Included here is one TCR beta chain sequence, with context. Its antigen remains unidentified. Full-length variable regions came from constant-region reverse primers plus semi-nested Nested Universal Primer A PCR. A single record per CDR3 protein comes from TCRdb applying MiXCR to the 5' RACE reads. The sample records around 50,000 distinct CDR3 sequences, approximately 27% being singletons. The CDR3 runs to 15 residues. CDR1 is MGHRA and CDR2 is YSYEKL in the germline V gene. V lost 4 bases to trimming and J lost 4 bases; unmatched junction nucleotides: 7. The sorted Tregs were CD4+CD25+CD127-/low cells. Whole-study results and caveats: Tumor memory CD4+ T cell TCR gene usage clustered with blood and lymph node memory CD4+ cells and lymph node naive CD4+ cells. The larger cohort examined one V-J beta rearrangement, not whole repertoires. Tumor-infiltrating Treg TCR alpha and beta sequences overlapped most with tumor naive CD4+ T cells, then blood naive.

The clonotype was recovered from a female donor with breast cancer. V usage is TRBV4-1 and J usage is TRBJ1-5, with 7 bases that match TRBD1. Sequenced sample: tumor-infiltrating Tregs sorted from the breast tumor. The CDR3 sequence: CASSRPGQSNQPQHF. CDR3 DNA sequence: TGCGCCAGCAGCCGCCCGGGACAGTCTAATCAGCCCCAGCATTTT.